Included here is one T cell receptor (beta chain) sequence, with context. This specimen comes from a study of blood T cell repertoires in COVID-19. TCRdb's table, derived via immunoSEQ multiplex PCR, lists solely in-frame clones and lacks some. The table includes hundreds of thousands of clones, around 87% detected once. The receptor was derived from a woman between 18 and 29 years old with acute COVID-19. Sequencing was carried out using PBMCs or T cells enriched from blood (not recorded which).

CDR3 region: CASSQGAALVPFF. The CDR3, as DNA: TGTGCCAGCAGCCAGGGGGCGGCACTTGTCCCTTTCTTT. The chain combines TRBV2 with TRBJ1-1; 8 bases fit TRBD1. The germline gives CDR1 SNHLY, CDR2 FYNNEI. The CDR3 totals 13 residues. J was trimmed by 12 bases and V by 6 bases; bases with no gene match: 12.